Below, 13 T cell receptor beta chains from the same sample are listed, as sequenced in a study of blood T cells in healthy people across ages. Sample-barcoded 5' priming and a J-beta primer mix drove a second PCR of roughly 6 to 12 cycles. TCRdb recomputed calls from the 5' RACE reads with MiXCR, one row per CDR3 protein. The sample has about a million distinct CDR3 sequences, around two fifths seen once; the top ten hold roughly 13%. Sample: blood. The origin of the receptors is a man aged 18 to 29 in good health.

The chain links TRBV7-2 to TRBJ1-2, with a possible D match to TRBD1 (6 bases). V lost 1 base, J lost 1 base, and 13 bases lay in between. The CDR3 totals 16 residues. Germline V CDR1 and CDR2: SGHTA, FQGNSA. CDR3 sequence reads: CASSLDPDSRNYGYTF. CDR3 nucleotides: TGTGCCAGCAGCTTAGACCCGGACAGCCGTAACTATGGCTACACCTTC.

CDR3 region: CASSPRQVLGEQFF. The CDR3 DNA is TGTGCCAGCAGCCCACGACAGGTTTTGGGTGAGCAGTTCTTC. The chain joins TRBV9 to TRBJ2-1; TRBD1 might be the D (6 bases). The CDR3 spans 14 residues. Trimming removed 4 bases from V and 9 bases from J, with 17 bases in between. CDR1 is SGDLS, CDR2 YYNGEE, per germline.

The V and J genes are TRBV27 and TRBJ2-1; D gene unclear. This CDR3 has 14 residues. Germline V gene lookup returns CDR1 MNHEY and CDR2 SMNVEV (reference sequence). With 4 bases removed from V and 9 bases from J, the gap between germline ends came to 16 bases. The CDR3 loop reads CASSSPDPRGEQFF. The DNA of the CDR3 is TGTGCCAGCAGTTCCCCAGATCCCCGAGGTGAGCAGTTCTTC.

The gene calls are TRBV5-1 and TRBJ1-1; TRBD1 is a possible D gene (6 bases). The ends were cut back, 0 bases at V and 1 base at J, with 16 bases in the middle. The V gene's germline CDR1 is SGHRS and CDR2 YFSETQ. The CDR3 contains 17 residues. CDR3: CASSLGAGARPNTEAFF. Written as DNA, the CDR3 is TGCGCCAGCAGCTTGGGGGCAGGGGCGCGTCCGAACACTGAAGCTTTCTTT.

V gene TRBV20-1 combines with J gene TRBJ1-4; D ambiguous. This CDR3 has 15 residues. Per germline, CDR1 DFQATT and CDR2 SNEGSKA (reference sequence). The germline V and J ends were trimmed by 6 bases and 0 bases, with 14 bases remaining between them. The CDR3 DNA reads TGCAGTGCGCAGGTTAACAGTGCAACTAATGAAAAACTGTTTTTT. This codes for CSAQVNSATNEKLFF.

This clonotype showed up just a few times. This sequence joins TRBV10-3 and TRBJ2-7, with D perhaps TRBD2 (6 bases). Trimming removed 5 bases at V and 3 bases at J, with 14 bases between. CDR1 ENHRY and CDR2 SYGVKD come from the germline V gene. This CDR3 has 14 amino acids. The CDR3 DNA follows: TGTGCCATCAGTACAACGGGACTTATCTACGAGCAGTACTTC. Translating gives CAISTTGLIYEQYF.

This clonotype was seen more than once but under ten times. This CDR3 is CASSHYKHQETQYF. The CDR3 nucleotides read TGTGCCAGCAGCCACTACAAACACCAAGAGACCCAGTACTTC. This chain uses TRBV7-2 with TRBJ2-5; D remains ambiguous. CDR1 SGHTA and CDR2 FQGNSA come from the germline V gene. The V end was cut by 5 bases, the J end by 0 bases, with 10 bases between. The CDR3 totals 14 residues.

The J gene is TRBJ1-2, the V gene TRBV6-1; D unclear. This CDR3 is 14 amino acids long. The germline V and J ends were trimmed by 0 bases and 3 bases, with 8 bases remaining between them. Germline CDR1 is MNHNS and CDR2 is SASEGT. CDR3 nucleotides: TGTGCCAGCAGTGAAGCGCCAGAATACTATGGCTACACCTTC. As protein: CASSEAPEYYGYTF.

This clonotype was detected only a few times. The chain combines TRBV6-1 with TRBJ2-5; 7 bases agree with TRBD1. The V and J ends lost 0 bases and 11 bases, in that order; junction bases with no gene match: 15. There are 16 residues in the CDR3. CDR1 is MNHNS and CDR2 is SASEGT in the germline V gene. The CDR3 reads CASSEARDRVGVGQYF. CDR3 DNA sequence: TGTGCCAGCAGTGAAGCGAGAGACAGGGTGGGAGTTGGGCAGTACTTC.

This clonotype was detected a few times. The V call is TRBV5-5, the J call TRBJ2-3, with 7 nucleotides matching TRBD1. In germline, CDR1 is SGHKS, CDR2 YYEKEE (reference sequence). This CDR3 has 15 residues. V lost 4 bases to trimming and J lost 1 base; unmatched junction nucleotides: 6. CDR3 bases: TGTGCCAGCAGCCACCGGGACAGTCGCACAGATACGCAGTATTTT. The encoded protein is CASSHRDSRTDTQYF.

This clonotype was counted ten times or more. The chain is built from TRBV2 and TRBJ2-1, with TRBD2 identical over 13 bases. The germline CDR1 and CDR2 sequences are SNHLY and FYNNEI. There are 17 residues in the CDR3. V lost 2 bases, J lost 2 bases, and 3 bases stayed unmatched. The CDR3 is CASSEPGLAGAYNEQFF. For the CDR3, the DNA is TGTGCCAGCAGTGAACCAGGACTAGCGGGGGCCTACAATGAGCAGTTCTTC.

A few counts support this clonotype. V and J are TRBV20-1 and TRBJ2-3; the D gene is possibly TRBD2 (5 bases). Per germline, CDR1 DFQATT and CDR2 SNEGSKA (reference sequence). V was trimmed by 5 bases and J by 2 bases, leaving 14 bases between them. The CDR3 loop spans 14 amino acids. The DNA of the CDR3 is TGCAGTGCTCAAAGAGGACTCGTCACAGATACGCAGTATTTT. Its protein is CSAQRGLVTDTQYF.

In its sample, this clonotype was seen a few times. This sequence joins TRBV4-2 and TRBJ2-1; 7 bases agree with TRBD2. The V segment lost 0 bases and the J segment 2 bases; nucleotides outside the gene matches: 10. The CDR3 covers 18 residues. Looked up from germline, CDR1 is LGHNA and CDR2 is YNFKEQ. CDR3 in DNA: TGTGCCAGCAGCCAAGATGCTGTGGGGGGGAGACCCTACAATGAGCAGTTCTTC. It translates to CASSQDAVGGRPYNEQFF.